These 21 T cell receptor beta chains share one sample of origin, sequenced in a study of blood T cells in healthy people across ages. For the second PCR, which ran for about 7 to 11 cycles, a sample-barcoded 5' primer and a J-beta primer mix were used. TCRdb reprocessed the 5' RACE reads with MiXCR, giving one entry per CDR3 protein. The sample lists a few hundred thousand distinct CDR3 sequences; about 55% were seen once. The specimen was blood. The source of these receptors is a man aged 55-75 years in good health.

The rearrangement uses TRBV14 and TRBJ1-2, with 8 bases lining up with TRBD1. V was pared by 4 bases and J by 7 bases, with 11 bases of the junction left unmatched. Germline CDR1 and CDR2: SGHDN and FVKESK. CDR3 length equals 15 residues. This chain's CDR3 is CASSLARTGMGGYTF. The CDR3 DNA is TGTGCCAGCAGCCTAGCTCGGACAGGGATGGGTGGCTACACCTTC.

This sequence joins TRBV12-3 or TRBV12-4 and TRBJ2-5; D might be TRBD2 (5 bases). Trimming removed 2 bases from V and 11 bases from J, with 15 bases in between. The CDR3 runs to 13 residues. In DNA form, the CDR3 reads TGTGCCAGCAGTTTAATCCCCGACGGGGAGCAGTACTTC. Translation gives CASSLIPDGEQYF.

The chain couples TRBV7-9 to TRBJ2-5, with D maybe TRBD2 (6 bases). Trimming shortened V by 4 bases and J by 0 bases, and 9 bases separated the two germline ends. The germline V gene has CDR1 SEHNR and CDR2 FQNEAQ (reference sequence). CDR3 length: 14 residues. The CDR3 nucleotides read TGTGCCAGCAGCTCTTGCGGGGACCAAGAGACCCAGTACTTC. Its translation: CASSSCGDQETQYF.

This chain connects TRBV7-2 to TRBJ1-4; 10 bases align to TRBD1. This CDR3 has 18 amino acids. Germline CDR1 reads SGHTA; CDR2 reads FQGNSA. V gave up 3 bases and J gave up 4 bases; unmatched junction bases: 11. Written as DNA, the CDR3 is TGTGCCAGCAGCTTCCCCCGGGACAGGGGCGATGATAATGAAAAACTGTTTTTT. Translation gives CASSFPRDRGDDNEKLFF.

The chain links TRBV20-1 to TRBJ2-3, with 8 bases lining up with TRBD2. Trimming at V came to 1 base and at J to 5 bases, leaving 5 bases not matched to a gene. Germline CDR1 reads DFQATT; CDR2 reads SNEGSKA (reference sequence). The CDR3 is 14 residues long. CDR3 sequence: CSARGGLGLDTQYF. As DNA, the CDR3 is TGCAGTGCTAGAGGGGGACTAGGCCTAGATACGCAGTATTTT.

With respect to this clonotype: Mismatch with germline at one junction end may stem from a read error. Written as DNA, the CDR3 is TGTGCCAGCAGCCCGAGTACAGCCTCCAACGAGCAGTACTTC. It is translated as CASSPSTASNEQYF. The chain has TRBV5-4 and TRBJ2-7; D gene ambiguous. The CDR3 length is 14 residues. The germline CDR1 and CDR2 sequences are SGHNT and YYREEE (reference sequence).

The J gene is TRBJ2-7, the V gene TRBV2; 10 bases align to TRBD2. The CDR3 is made up of 14 amino acids. Looked up from germline, CDR1 is SNHLY and CDR2 is FYNNEI. J was trimmed by 1 base and V by 8 bases; bases with no gene match: 5. CDR3 DNA: TGTGCCAGCCTACCGGGACTAGCGTCCTACGAGCAGTACTTC. This encodes CASLPGLASYEQYF.

The chain recombines TRBV29-1 with TRBJ1-2; 8 positions match TRBD1. J gave up 7 bases and V 7 bases, and 14 bases lay outside the gene matches. CDR1 is SQVTM and CDR2 is ANQGSEA in the germline V gene. The CDR3 is 14 residues long. CDR3 sequence reads: CSAGQGKGGSGYTF. In DNA, the CDR3 is TGCAGCGCAGGACAGGGAAAAGGGGGCTCTGGCTACACCTTC.

To note about this clonotype: A clone one base away is much larger, so this may be a read error. J is TRBJ2-5 and V is TRBV20-1; 7 bases map to TRBD1. Unmatched junction bases numbered 17, after V lost 6 bases and J lost 7 bases. CDR1 and CDR2 (germline): DFQATT, SNEGSKA (reference sequence). CDR3 size: 15 residues. CDR3 region: CSAIKSLGTEGTQYF. CDR3 DNA: TGCAGTGCGATCAAATCGTTAGGGACAGAAGGGACCCAGTACTTC.

This clonotype was detected only a few times. The chain has TRBV20-1 and TRBJ2-5; 16 nucleotides line up with TRBD2. The CDR3 runs 14 residues. J lost 9 bases, V lost 5 bases, and 6 bases had no gene match. Germline V lookup: CDR1 DFQATT, CDR2 SNEGSKA (reference sequence). The CDR3 loop reads CSARGTSGGGAQYF. DNA for the CDR3: TGCAGTGCTCGAGGGACTAGCGGGGGGGGGGCCCAGTACTTC.

The chain has TRBV7-2 and TRBJ2-1; weak D call: TRBD1 (5 bases). Germline values: CDR1 SGHTA, CDR2 FQGNSA. The CDR3 is made up of 15 amino acids. With 6 bases removed from V and 0 bases from J, the gap between germline ends came to 12 bases. CDR3 coding DNA: TGTGCCAGCAGACGACAGAAGAGCTCCTACAATGAGCAGTTCTTC. Translation gives CASRRQKSSYNEQFF.

Of note for this clonotype: Sequence at one end of the junction differs from germline and may be a read error. The chain combines TRBV7-8 with TRBJ1-5; D not certain. Germline V gene sequence: CDR1 SGHVS, CDR2 FQNEAQ. The CDR3 runs to 16 residues. The CDR3 region is CASGLDRTRGNQPQHF. The DNA for the CDR3 is TGTGCCAGCGGCTTAGACCGCACGCGCGGGAATCAGCCCCAGCATTTT.

The genes are TRBV20-1 and TRBJ2-1, with D perhaps given as TRBD1 or TRBD2 (5 bases each). Germline loops: CDR1 DFQATT, CDR2 SNEGSKA (reference sequence). The CDR3 totals 13 residues. Trimming removed 3 bases at V and 3 bases at J, with 9 bases between. The chain's CDR3 is CSASGTVYNEQFF. The CDR3 coding sequence is TGCAGTGCTAGCGGGACGGTCTACAATGAGCAGTTCTTC.

V gene TRBV21-1 combines with J gene TRBJ2-5; TRBD1 is the table's D call and was not checked against the DNA. TRBV21-1 is deemed a pseudogene. The CDR3 is made up of 14 amino acids. CDR3 DNA sequence: TGTGCCAGCAGCAGTTACCGGGGGCCTGGGGAGCAGTACTTC. Its translation is CASSSYRGPGEQYF.

This chain links TRBV20-1 with TRBJ2-1; TRBD2 is a possible D gene (6 bases). This CDR3 has 14 amino acids. Trimming took off 6 bases at V and 7 bases at J, with 19 bases between the two ends. Germline V lookup: CDR1 DFQATT, CDR2 SNEGSKA (reference sequence). The CDR3 here is CSATHGGGGNEQFF. The CDR3 nucleotides read TGCAGTGCAACCCACGGTGGCGGAGGGAATGAGCAGTTCTTC.

This clonotype was observed many times. This chain links TRBV20-1 with TRBJ2-3; maybe TRBD2 (5 bases). V was trimmed by 6 bases and J by 2 bases, leaving 12 bases between them. This CDR3 has 13 amino acids. Per germline, CDR1 DFQATT and CDR2 SNEGSKA (reference sequence). In nucleotides, the CDR3 is TGCAGTGCCCGCGGCGGGCCCACAGATACGCAGTATTTT. Protein sequence: CSARGGPTDTQYF.

CDR3 protein: CASSSRGRLANRYEQYF. In DNA, the CDR3 is TGTGCCAGCAGTTCTAGGGGAAGGCTAGCTAATAGGTACGAGCAGTACTTC. J is TRBJ2-7 and V is TRBV7-2, with D perhaps being TRBD1 or TRBD2 (5 bases each). This CDR3 spans 17 amino acids. Germline lookup yields CDR1 SGHTA and CDR2 FQGNSA. Trimming removed 6 bases at V and 4 bases at J, with 25 bases between. Full variable domain (remainder filled in from reference TRBV7-2 and TRBJ2-7): GAGVSQSPSNKVTEKGKDVELRCDPISGHTALYWYRQSLGQGLEFLIYFQGNSAPDKSGLPSDRFSAERTGGSVSTLTIQRTQQEDSAVYLCASSSRGRLANRYEQYFGPGTRLTVT.

The chain couples TRBV4-2 to TRBJ2-3; D remains unclear. Trimming took off 1 base at V and 10 bases at J, with 15 bases between the two ends. Per the germline V gene, CDR1 is LGHNA and CDR2 is YNFKEQ. The CDR3 has 14 amino acids. The DNA of the CDR3 is TGTGCCAGCAGCCAAGGTACTTTAAAAGAGGCGCAGTATTTT. It yields the protein CASSQGTLKEAQYF.

The rearrangement uses TRBV10-3 and TRBJ2-7, with TRBD1 matching over 7 bases. The DNA matches TRBJ2-5 better at its end, which makes the J call doubtful. The germline CDR1 and CDR2 sequences are ENHRY and SYGVKD. This CDR3 spans 14 amino acids. The CDR3 DNA follows: TGTGCCATCAGCGAGACAGGGCCGCCAGAGACCCAGTACTTC. This translates into CAISETGPPETQYF.

The J gene is TRBJ2-1, the V gene TRBV11-3; D is unclear. The germline V and J ends were trimmed by 4 bases and 10 bases, with 14 bases remaining between them. The CDR3 has 13 residues. Germline CDR1 SGHNT, CDR2 YENEEA. CDR3 bases: TGTGCCAGCAGCTCCCGGAGTTTGACCGAGCAGTTCTTC. Encoded protein: CASSSRSLTEQFF.

This chain joins TRBV4-3 and TRBJ2-3, with a weak D call TRBD1 (6 bases). V was shortened by 0 bases and J by 11 bases, with 15 bases between the two germline ends. The CDR3 runs 14 residues. Germline V gene lookup returns CDR1 LGHNA and CDR2 YSLEER. DNA of the CDR3: TGCGCCAGCAGCCAAGAGGGGTCTCCCAGGGGGCAGTATTTT. Its translation: CASSQEGSPRGQYF.